This is a list of T cell receptor beta chains from one sample in a study of neurological immune-mediated disorders. TCRdb used MiXCR to reprocess the 5' RACE reads, holding one entry per CDR3 protein. The sample has about 62,000 distinct CDR3 sequences, 3% to 4% seen once. Sequencing was done on a sample of PBMCs. All receptors derive from a woman between 50 and 59 years old with multiple sclerosis. The CDR3 runs from the conserved cysteine through the conserved F or W. The order of the fields is CDR3 protein, V gene, clone size. Clone size is not always given. Where it is, it says once, few, many or a class for expanded clones.

CASSLGGQGLGPQHF TRBV7-2 many
CSVGWDISYEQYF TRBV29-1 few
CSARTSGREYEQYF TRBV20-1 few
CSALSDRADGYTF TRBV20-1 many
CASNRTPPDTQYF TRBV6-1 many
CASSLNPRKDQPQHF TRBV7-8 many
CASSGGYYNEQFF TRBV2 -
CASRLQAGRSGNTIYF TRBV6-5 many
CASEDRKRFGETQYF TRBV3-1 many
CASGGTVLNTGELFF TRBV12-5 many
CSARGRESLANQPQHF TRBV20-1 many
CSARVLRDPIQETQYF TRBV20-1 many
CASSSRELAVEQYF TRBV12-3/TRBV12-4 many
CASSWTGGNEKLFF TRBV5-1 -
CASSLLKRDEKLFF TRBV18 few
CASSPSGIAEAFF TRBV5-1 many
CASSPRAGEKLFF TRBV7-3 many